This TCR beta chain was retrieved from a study of response to subunit inactivated influenza vaccine. As to this clonotype: The antigen remains undetermined.

Study conclusions and caveats: Authors proposed each seasonal influenza vaccination draws in few new T cells.

The CDR3 spans 13 residues. Trimming took 0 bases from V and 4 from J, leaving 7 bases between them. Germline V gives CDR1 MNHEY, CDR2 SMNVEV (reference sequence). A single record per CDR3 protein comes from TCRdb applying MiXCR to the RT-PCR reads. The sample shows approximately 480,000 distinct CDR3 sequences, about 10% of them seen only once. The sequence was collected from a man between 45 and 60 years old who received an inactivated influenza vaccine. The chain uses TRBV27 and TRBJ2-7; unclear D gene. The starting material was PBMCs from blood, obtained 35 to 45 days after vaccination. The CDR3 bases are TGTGCCAGCAGTTTATCGCGGCAGTACGAGCAGTACTTC. This encodes CASSLSRQYEQYF.